Below, 7 T cell receptor beta chains from the same sample are listed, as sequenced in a study of T-cell memory formation after mild COVID-19. TCRdb recomputed calls from the 5' RACE reads with MiXCR, one row per CDR3 protein. Seen here are approximately 44,000 distinct CDR3 sequences, less than 7.5% observed once, and the top ten hold approximately 1.5%. Sequencing used PBMCs or a T cell subset sorted from them (not recorded which). Every receptor here comes from a man aged 18 to 29 who had mild COVID-19 (a few samples of this study predate the infection). Cell type and time point are not known.

This sequence joins TRBV2 and TRBJ2-4; D is possibly TRBD1 (5 bases). CDR3 length: 14 amino acids. Germline CDR1 and CDR2: SNHLY and FYNNEI. V was cut by 5 bases and J by 6 bases, with 14 bases left in between. The CDR3 DNA reads TGTGCCAGCAGTTTCAGCCAGGGTCCAAACATTCAGTACTTC. Translating it yields CASSFSQGPNIQYF.

This clonotype was observed a few times. The chain couples TRBV25-1 to TRBJ2-2, with D possibly being TRBD1 or TRBD2 (5 bases each). The CDR3 has 15 residues. Germline V lookup: CDR1 MGHDK, CDR2 SYGVNS. The V gene lost 5 bases and the J gene lost 1 base, with 11 bases spanning the gap. Here the CDR3 DNA reads TGTGCCAGCAGTCAGCGGACAAGGAACACCGGGGAGCTGTTTTTT. Its protein product is CASSQRTRNTGELFF.

This clonotype was counted ten times or more. The gene calls are TRBV28 and TRBJ2-7; no clear D. Looked up from germline, CDR1 is MDHEN and CDR2 is SYDVKM. The CDR3 loop spans 12 amino acids. Trimming took 3 bases from V and 7 from J, leaving 10 bases between them. The CDR3 is CASSFNTREQYV. The CDR3 DNA follows: TGTGCCAGCAGTTTCAACACGAGGGAGCAGTACGTC.

This clonotype was seen only a few times. CDR3 residues: CASSPPRDWEKLFF. Here the CDR3 DNA reads TGTGCCAGCTCACCACCGCGGGATTGGGAAAAACTGTTTTTT. This chain connects TRBV18 to TRBJ1-4; D gene unclear. Between the trimmed V and J ends, which lost 0 bases and 8 bases, there was a span of 10 bases. CDR1 is KGHSH, CDR2 LQKENI, per germline. The CDR3 sequence is 14 residues long.

Many counts were recorded for this clonotype. This chain joins TRBV7-2 and TRBJ2-1; D may be TRBD2 (7 bases). The germline V and J ends were trimmed by 2 bases and 8 bases, with 13 bases remaining between them. The CDR3 length is 14 residues. Germline V gene data show CDR1 as SGHTA and CDR2 as FQGNSA. CDR3 sequence: CASSLSGGPDEQFF. The CDR3 nucleotides are TGTGCCAGCAGCTTATCCGGGGGGCCGGATGAGCAGTTCTTC.

This clonotype was detected only a few times. The chain combines TRBV7-2 with TRBJ2-6; unclear D gene. Germline assignment: CDR1 SGHTA and CDR2 FQGNSA. Trimming took off 3 bases at V and 2 bases at J, with 11 bases between the two ends. This CDR3 is 16 amino acids long. The CDR3 nucleotides are TGTGCCAGCAGCTTGATAGGTGGGGCTGGGGCCAACGTCCTGACTTTC. Protein: CASSLIGGAGANVLTF.

This clonotype was recorded at least ten times. The gene calls are TRBV12-3 or TRBV12-4 and TRBJ2-1, with D perhaps TRBD1 or TRBD2 (6 bases each). This CDR3 is built from 12 residues. V lost 6 bases and J 14 bases, leaving 17 bases between the germline ends. The CDR3 spells CASSPDGGHKFF. In nucleotides, the CDR3 is TGTGCCAGCAGCCCAGATGGGGGGCATAAGTTCTTC.